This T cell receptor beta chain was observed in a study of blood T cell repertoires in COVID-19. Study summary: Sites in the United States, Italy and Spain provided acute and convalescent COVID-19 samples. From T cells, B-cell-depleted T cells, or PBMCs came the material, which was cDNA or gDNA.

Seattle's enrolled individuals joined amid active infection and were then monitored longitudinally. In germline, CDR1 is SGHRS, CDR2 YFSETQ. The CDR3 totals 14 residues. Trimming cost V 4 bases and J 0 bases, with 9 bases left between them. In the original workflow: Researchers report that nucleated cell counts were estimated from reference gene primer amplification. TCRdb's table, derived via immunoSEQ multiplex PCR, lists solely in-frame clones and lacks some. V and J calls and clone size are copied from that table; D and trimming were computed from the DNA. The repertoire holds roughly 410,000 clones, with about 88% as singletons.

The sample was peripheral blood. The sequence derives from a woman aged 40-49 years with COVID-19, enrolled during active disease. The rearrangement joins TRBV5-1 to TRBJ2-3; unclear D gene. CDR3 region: CASSDTSSTDTQYF. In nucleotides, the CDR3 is TGCGCCAGCAGCGACACCTCTAGCACAGATACGCAGTATTTT. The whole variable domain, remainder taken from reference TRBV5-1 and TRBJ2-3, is KAGVTQTPRYLIKTRGQQVTLSCSPISGHRSVSWYQQTPGQGLQFLFEYFSETQRNKGNFPGRFSGRQFSNSRSEMNVSTLELGDSALYLCASSDTSSTDTQYFGPGTRLTVL.